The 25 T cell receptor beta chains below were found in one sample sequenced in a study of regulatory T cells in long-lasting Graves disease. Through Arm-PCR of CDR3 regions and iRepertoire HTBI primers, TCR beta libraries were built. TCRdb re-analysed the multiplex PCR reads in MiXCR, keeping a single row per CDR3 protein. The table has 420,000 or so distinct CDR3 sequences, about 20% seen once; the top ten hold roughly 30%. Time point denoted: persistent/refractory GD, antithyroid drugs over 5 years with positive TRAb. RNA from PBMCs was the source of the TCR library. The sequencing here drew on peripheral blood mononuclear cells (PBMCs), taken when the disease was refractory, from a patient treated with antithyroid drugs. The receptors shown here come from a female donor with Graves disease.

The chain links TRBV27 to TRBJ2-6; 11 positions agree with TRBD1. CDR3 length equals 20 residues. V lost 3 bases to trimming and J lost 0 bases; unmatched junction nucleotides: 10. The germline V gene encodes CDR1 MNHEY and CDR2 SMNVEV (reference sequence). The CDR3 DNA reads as TGTGCCAGCAGTTTTTTTTTTTTCGGGACAGGGGGCTCTGGGGCCAACGTCCTGACTTTC. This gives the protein CASSFFFFGTGGSGANVLTF.

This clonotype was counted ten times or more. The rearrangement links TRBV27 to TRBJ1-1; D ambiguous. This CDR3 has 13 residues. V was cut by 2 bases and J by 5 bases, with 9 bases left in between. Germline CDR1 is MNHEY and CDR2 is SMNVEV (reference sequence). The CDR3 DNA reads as TGTGCCAGCAGTTTACGGAGGGAAACTGAAGCTTTCTTT. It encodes CASSLRRETEAFF.

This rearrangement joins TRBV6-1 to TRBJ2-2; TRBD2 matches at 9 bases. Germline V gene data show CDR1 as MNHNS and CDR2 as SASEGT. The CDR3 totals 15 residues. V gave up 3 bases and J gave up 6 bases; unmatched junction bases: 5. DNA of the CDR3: TGTGCCAGCAGTGACTTGGCGGGAGGGCCCGGGGAGCTGTTTTTT. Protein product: CASSDLAGGPGELFF.

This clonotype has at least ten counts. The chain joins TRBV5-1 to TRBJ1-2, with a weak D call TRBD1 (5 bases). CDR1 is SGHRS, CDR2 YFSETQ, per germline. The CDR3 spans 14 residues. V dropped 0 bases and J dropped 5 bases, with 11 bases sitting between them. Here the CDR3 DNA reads TGCGCCAGCAGCTTGGAATCACAGGCTTATGGCTACACCTTC. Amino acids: CASSLESQAYGYTF. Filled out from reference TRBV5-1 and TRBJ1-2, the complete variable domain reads KAGVTQTPRYLIKTRGQQVTLSCSPISGHRSVSWYQQTPGQGLQFLFEYFSETQRNKGNFPGRFSGRQFSNSRSEMNVSTLELGDSALYLCASSLESQAYGYTFGSGTRLTVV.

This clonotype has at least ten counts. The CDR3 loop reads CASSTEGSGANVLTF. Written as DNA, the CDR3 is TGTGCCAGCAGTACGGAGGGCTCTGGGGCCAACGTCCTGACTTTC. This rearrangement joins TRBV28 to TRBJ2-6, with D perhaps TRBD2 (6 bases). Trimming shortened V by 5 bases and J by 0 bases, and 8 bases separated the two germline ends. Germline CDR1 MDHEN, CDR2 SYDVKM. CDR3 length: 15 amino acids. Full variable domain (remainder filled in from reference TRBV28 and TRBJ2-6): DVKVTQSSRYLVKRTGEKVFLECVQDMDHENMFWYRQDPGLGLRLIYFSYDVKMKEKGDIPEGYSVSREKKERFSLILESASTNQTSMYLCASSTEGSGANVLTFGAGSRLTVL.

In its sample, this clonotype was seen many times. The CDR3 sequence: CASSSGGVGYTF. The CDR3 DNA follows: TGTGCCAGCAGTTCAGGGGGCGTTGGCTACACCTTC. The rearrangement joins TRBV12-3 or TRBV12-4 to TRBJ1-2, with TRBD1 identical over 8 bases. The V gene end was trimmed by 4 bases and the J gene end by 7 bases; junction bases not matched to a gene: 2. The CDR3 consists of 12 residues.

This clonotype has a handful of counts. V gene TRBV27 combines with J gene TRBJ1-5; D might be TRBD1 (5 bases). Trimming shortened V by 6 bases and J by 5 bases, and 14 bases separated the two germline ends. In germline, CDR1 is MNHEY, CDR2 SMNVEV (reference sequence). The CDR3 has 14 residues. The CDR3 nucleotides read TGTGCCAGCAGAGGCGGGGCTCTGGATCAGCCCCAGCATTTT. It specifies CASRGGALDQPQHF.

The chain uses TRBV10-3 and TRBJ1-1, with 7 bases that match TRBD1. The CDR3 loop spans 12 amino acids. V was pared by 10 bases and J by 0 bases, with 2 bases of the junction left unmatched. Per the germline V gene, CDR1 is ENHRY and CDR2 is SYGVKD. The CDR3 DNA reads TGTGCCACGGGACAGCTGAACACTGAAGCTTTCTTT. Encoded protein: CATGQLNTEAFF.

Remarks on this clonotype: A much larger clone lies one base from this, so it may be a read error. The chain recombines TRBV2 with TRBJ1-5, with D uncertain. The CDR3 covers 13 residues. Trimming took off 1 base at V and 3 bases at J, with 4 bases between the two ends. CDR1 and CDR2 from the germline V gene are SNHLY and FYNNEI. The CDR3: CASSEEVNQPQHF. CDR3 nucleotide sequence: TGTGCCAGCAGTGAAGAGGTCAATCAGCCCCAGCATTTT.

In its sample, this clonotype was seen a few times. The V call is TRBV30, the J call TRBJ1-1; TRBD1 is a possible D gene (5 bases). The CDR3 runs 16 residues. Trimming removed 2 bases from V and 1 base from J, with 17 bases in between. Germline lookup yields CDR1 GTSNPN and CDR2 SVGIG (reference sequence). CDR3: CAWSWGGTAENTEAFF. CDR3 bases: TGTGCCTGGAGTTGGGGGGGAACGGCGGAGAACACTGAAGCTTTCTTT.

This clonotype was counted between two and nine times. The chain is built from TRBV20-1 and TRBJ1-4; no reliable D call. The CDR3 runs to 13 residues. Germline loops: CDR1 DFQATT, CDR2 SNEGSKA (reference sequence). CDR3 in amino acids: CSLPSLANEKLFF. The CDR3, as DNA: TGCAGCCTACCTTCCTTGGCTAATGAAAAACTGTTTTTT.

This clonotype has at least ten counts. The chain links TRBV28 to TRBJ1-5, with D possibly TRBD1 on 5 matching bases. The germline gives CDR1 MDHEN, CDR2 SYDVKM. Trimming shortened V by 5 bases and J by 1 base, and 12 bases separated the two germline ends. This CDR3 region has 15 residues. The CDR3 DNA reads TGTGCCAGCAGTACCAGGGTATGGAGCAATCAGCCCCAGCATTTT. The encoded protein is CASSTRVWSNQPQHF. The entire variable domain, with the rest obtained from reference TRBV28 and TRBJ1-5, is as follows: DVKVTQSSRYLVKRTGEKVFLECVQDMDHENMFWYRQDPGLGLRLIYFSYDVKMKEKGDIPEGYSVSREKKERFSLILESASTNQTSMYLCASSTRVWSNQPQHFGDGTRLSIL.

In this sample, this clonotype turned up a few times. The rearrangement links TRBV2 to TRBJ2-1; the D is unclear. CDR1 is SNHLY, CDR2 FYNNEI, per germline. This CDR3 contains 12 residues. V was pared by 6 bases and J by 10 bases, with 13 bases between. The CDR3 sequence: CASSHGGAEQFF. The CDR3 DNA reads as TGTGCCAGCAGCCACGGTGGAGCGGAGCAGTTCTTC.

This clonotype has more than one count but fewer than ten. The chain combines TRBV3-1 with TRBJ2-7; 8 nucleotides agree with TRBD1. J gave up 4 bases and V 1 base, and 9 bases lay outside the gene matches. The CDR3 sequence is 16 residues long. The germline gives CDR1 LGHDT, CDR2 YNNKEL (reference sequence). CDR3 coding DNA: TGTGCCAGCAGCCAAGGGCCGGCAGGGGGCACGTACGAGCAGTACTTC. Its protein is CASSQGPAGGTYEQYF.

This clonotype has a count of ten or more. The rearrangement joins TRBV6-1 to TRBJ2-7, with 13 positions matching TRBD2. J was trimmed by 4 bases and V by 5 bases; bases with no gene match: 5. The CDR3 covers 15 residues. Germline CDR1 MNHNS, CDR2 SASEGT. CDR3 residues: CASSTTSGRSYEQYF. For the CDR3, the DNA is TGTGCCAGCAGTACGACTAGCGGGAGGTCTTACGAGCAGTACTTC.

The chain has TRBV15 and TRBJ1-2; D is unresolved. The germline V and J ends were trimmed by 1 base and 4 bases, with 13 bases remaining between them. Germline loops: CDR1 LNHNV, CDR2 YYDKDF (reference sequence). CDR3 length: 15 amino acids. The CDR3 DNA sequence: TGTGCCACCAGCAGAGCCGGGGATTGGGGCTATGGCTACACCTTC. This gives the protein CATSRAGDWGYGYTF.

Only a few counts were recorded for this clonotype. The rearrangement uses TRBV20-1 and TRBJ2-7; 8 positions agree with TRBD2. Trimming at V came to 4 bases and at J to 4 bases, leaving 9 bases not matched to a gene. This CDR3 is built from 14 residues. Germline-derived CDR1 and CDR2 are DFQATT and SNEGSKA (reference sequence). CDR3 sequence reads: CSAIVAGLAYEQYF. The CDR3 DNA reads TGCAGTGCTATAGTAGCGGGACTGGCGTACGAGCAGTACTTC.

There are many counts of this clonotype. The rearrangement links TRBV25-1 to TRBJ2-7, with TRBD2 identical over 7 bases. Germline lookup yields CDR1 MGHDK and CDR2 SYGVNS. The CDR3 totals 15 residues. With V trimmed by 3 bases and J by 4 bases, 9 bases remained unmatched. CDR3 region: CASSEGGHVLYEQYF. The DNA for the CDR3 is TGTGCCAGCAGTGAGGGAGGGCACGTGCTTTACGAGCAGTACTTC.

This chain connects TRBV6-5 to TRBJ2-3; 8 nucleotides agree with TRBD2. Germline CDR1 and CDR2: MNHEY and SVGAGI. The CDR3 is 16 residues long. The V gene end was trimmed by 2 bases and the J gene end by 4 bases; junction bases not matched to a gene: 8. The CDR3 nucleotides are TGTGCCAGCAGTTACGGGGCGGGAGGTTCGGCAGATACGCAGTATTTT. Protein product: CASSYGAGGSADTQYF.

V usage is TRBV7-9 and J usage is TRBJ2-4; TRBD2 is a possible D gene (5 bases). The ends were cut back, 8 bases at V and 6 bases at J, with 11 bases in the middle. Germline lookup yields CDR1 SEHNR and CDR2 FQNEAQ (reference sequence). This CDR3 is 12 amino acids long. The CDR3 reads CASGPAGNIQYF. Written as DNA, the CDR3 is TGTGCCAGCGGGCCCGCGGGAAACATTCAGTACTTC.

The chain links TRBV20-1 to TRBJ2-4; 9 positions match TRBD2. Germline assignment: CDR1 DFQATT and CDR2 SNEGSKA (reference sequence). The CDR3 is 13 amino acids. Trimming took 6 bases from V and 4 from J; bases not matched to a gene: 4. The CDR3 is CSAQAGGKNIQYF. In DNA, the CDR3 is TGCAGTGCACAAGCGGGAGGAAAAAACATTCAGTACTTC.

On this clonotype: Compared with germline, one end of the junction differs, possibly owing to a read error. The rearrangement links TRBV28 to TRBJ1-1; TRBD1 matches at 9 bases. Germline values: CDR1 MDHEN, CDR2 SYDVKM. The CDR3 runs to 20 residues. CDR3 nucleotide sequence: TGTACCAGCAGTAATCGGGGGACAGGGTTTTTCGGGCATGAGAACACTGAAGCTTTCTTT. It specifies CTSSNRGTGFFGHENTEAFF.

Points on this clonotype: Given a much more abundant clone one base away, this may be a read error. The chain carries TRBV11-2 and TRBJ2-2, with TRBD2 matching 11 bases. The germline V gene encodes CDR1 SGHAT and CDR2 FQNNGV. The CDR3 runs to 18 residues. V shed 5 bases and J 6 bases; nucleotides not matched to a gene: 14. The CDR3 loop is CASSTIAGGPRGAGELFF. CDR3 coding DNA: TGTGCCAGCAGCACGATAGCGGGAGGGCCTCGGGGCGCCGGGGAGCTGTTTTTT.

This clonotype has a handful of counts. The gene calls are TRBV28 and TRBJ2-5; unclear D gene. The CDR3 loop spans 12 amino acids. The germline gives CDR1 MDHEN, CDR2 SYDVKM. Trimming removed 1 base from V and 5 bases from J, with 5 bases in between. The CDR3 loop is CASSLLSETQYF. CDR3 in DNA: TGTGCCAGCAGTTTATTGTCGGAGACCCAGTACTTC.

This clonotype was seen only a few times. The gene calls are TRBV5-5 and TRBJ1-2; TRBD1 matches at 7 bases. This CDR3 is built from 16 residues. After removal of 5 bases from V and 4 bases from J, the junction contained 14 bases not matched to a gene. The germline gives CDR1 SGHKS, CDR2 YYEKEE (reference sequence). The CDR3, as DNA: TGTGCCAGCAGTCACCGGGACAGCCCACCTATCTATGGCTACACCTTC. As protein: CASSHRDSPPIYGYTF.